This T cell receptor beta chain was retrieved from a study of identical twins. Study-level results: Out-of-frame alpha sequences shared by twins showed excess low generation probability. Beta out-of-frame sequences showed weaker excess sharing between twins. The study drew conclusions from cross-sectional statistical analysis, not from following the same donors.

TCRdb fed the 5' RACE reads into MiXCR, producing one record per CDR3 protein. The sample carries 550,000 to 700,000 distinct CDR3 sequences, just under 10% recorded once. There are many counts of this clonotype. Its antigen remains unidentified. Everyone who donated was a healthy Caucasian. The V and J ends lost 1 base and 3 bases respectively, with 12 bases between them. There are 14 residues in the CDR3. Germline CDR1 DFQATT, CDR2 SNEGSKA (reference sequence). The sample also formed part of further work on yellow fever vaccine responses in identical twins.

The chain links TRBV20-1 to TRBJ2-5; unclear D gene. Sequencing was performed on PBMCs. The sequence was collected from a woman younger than 30 in good health. The CDR3 protein is CSARAPYKEETQYF. CDR3 sequence (DNA): TGCAGTGCTAGAGCGCCGTATAAGGAAGAGACCCAGTACTTC.